The entry below describes one T cell receptor beta chain. TCRdb's table, derived via immunoSEQ multiplex PCR, lists solely in-frame clones and lacks some. The data hold almost 80,000 clones, with roughly 80% observed a single time. In germline, CDR1 is ENHRY, CDR2 SYGVKD. V was pared by 8 bases and J by 7 bases, with 11 bases of the junction left unmatched. The CDR3 extends over 13 amino acids. This specimen belongs to a study of blood T cell repertoires in COVID-19. Sequenced sample: peripheral blood. V usage is TRBV10-3 and J usage is TRBJ2-7; 7 bases match TRBD1. This receptor was obtained from an older woman with acute or convalescent COVID-19. In DNA form, the CDR3 reads TGTGCCATCGGGTGGGGACAGCCAGGAGAGCAGTACTTC. Translated, it gives CAIGWGQPGEQYF.